Included here is one T cell receptor beta chain sequence, with context. Its antigen is not identified. Libraries were prepared by immunoSEQ multiplex PCR; TCRdb keeps only in-frame clonotypes and omits some of them. This sample has about 72,000 clones, with about 84% found just once. This entry is derived from a study of cytotoxic CD8 clonotypes in ibrutinib-treated CLL. Turning to the study itself: The study included under twelve relapsed/refractory and more than 14 treatment-naive patients; approximately 17 had IGHV unmutated disease. After a median of around 68 months, approximately 15 patients stayed remitted and approximately twelve progressed; responses had been partial in 24 and complete in 2.

Findings of the study overall: An increase in clonality occurred at ibrutinib response, followed by a return toward baseline at progression.

V was pared by 1 base and J by 0 bases, with 7 bases of the junction left unmatched. CDR3 size: 17 residues. Germline loops: CDR1 SGHNT, CDR2 YYREEE (reference sequence). The chain carries TRBV5-4 and TRBJ2-7, with TRBD2 identical over 10 bases. This receptor was taken from a human donor with chronic lymphocytic leukemia. The material sequenced was PBMCs, taken at disease progression, from a patient treated with ibrutinib. The CDR3 reads CASSLMASGGLSYEQYF. The CDR3, as DNA: TGTGCCAGCAGCTTGATGGCTAGCGGGGGCCTCTCCTACGAGCAGTACTTC.